A single sample is the source of the 3 T cell receptor beta chains below, sequenced in a study of blood T cell repertoires in COVID-19. TCRdb's copy holds only in-frame clones and misses some; the assay was immunoSEQ multiplex PCR. The table includes under 40,000 clones, 85% to 95% detected once. Sequenced: peripheral blood. These receptors all come from a human donor in a cohort sampled during active COVID-19.

The chain uses TRBV11-3 and TRBJ2-1; 9 positions agree with TRBD2. The length of the CDR3 is 15 residues. In germline, CDR1 is SGHNT, CDR2 YENEEA. V gave up 4 bases and J gave up 4 bases; unmatched junction bases: 5. CDR3 region: CASSSGLASYNEQFF. CDR3 DNA: TGTGCCAGCAGCTCCGGACTAGCGAGTTACAATGAGCAGTTCTTC.

The chain combines TRBV27 with TRBJ1-1, with D maybe TRBD1 (6 bases). V lost 1 base, J lost 3 bases, and 12 bases lay in between. Germline V gene sequence: CDR1 MNHEY, CDR2 SMNVEV (reference sequence). This CDR3 spans 15 amino acids. The CDR3 is CASSLFGGLDTEAFF. The CDR3 bases are TGTGCCAGCAGTTTATTTGGGGGCTTAGACACTGAAGCTTTCTTT.

This chain links TRBV10-2 with TRBJ2-2; D not certain. This CDR3 is built from 14 residues. Germline CDR1 is WSHSY and CDR2 is SAAADI. V lost 6 bases, J lost 5 bases, and 13 bases lay in between. The CDR3 sequence: CASSQVQGTGELFF. As DNA, the CDR3 is TGCGCCAGCAGCCAGGTCCAAGGTACCGGGGAGCTGTTTTTT.